The TCR beta chain described here comes from a study of identical twins (dated by TCRdb to 2016 to 2018). Concerning the study at large: The study deep-sequenced TCR alpha and beta repertoires from monozygotic twins, unrelated adults of various ages and cord blood to test whether fetal clonotypes persist. To rule out contamination, the twin experiments were replicated at different times with different library preparation protocols. Study-wide findings and limitations: Compared with coincidental sharing between unrelated individuals, out-of-frame TCR alpha sequences shared between twins showed an excess of sequences with low generation probability. Abundant cord blood beta clonotypes had fewer insertions, young adult naive repertoires showed a similar but weaker trend, and memory repertoires showed no such trend. Recombination models systematically underestimated out-of-frame TCR alpha sharing in monozygotic twins but agreed with sharing between unrelated individuals. Excess twin sharing in beta out-of-frame sequences was weaker because fewer shared sequences lowered the signal-to-noise ratio. Invariant T cells such as MAIT and iNKT could partly confound zero-insertion analyses, although diverse VJ usage argued against such confounding for most clonotypes. Conclusions relied on cross-sectional statistical analysis, since the same donors could not be followed over many years.

Concerning this clonotype itself: No cognate antigen has been identified for it. Per-base qualities were not stored, and no clone one base away is much larger.

Every donor was a healthy Caucasian. Three pairs of female monozygotic twins, all aged roughly 18 to 29 years, were included in the twin cohort. RNA for TCR libraries was isolated from peripheral blood mononuclear cells. The library relied on 5' RACE. TCRdb shows the sequencer as Illumina HiSeq 2000. Template switching added a universal primer binding site, and the final cDNA carried a unique molecular identifier that allowed TCR cDNA molecules to be counted accurately. First-strand cDNA for TCR alpha and beta chains was synthesized from specific primers in the conserved constant-segment region. To control for contamination, each cDNA library was double barcoded with a SMART-Mk sample barcode plus Illumina barcodes. TruSeq adapter sequences along with Illumina sample barcodes were introduced in two successive PCR steps. Sequencing of the TCR alpha and beta cDNA libraries was done on the Illumina HiSeq platform using custom primers. For the original study's pipeline: MiGEC processed the raw reads to extract unique molecular identifiers, while MiXCR was used to determine the CDR3 positions. Recombination models were inferred per individual with the repgenHMM and IGoR tools using an EM algorithm. Shared clonotype analysis was performed with the tcR package in R, normalizing sharing by the product of cloneset sizes. Out-of-frame nonproductive sequences were analyzed to study raw recombination free of thymic and clonal selection effects. The public reads were quality trimmed at Q25 with fastp and then assembled into clones with MiXCR by TCRdb, keeping productive beta chains. For every CDR3 protein sequence, its rows merge into one entry that carries the most common genes and DNA. These V and J calls originate from TCRdb's pipeline instead of the authors' own analysis. Recorded for this sample are 500,000 to 700,000 distinct CDR3 sequences; roughly 7.2% of them occurred a single time. The leading ten clones occupy 1.6% of the sample.

Spanning cysteine to phenylalanine, the CDR3 consists of 16 amino acids. Kept here is only the CDR3 DNA, which spans 48 bases and is read in frame from base 1. The germline V gene encodes CDR1 ENHRY and CDR2 SYGVKD. V loses 3 bases at its end and J loses 4 bases; junction bases beyond the gene matches: 4. These data also formed part of another study, on yellow fever vaccine responses in identical twins. The second study also describes: The T cell response to vaccination in identical twins was reported by the authors to appear partly convergent and partly personalized. Focusing on identical twins, the study followed the T cell clones that responded to the vaccine, and did so with precision.

This TCR derives from a woman under 30 in good health. The V and J segments used are TRBV10-3 and TRBJ2-3, with 13 bases aligning to TRBD2. The sequenced material came from PBMCs. CDR3 loop: CAISESLAGGSDTQYF. At the DNA level, the sequence is TGTGCCATCAGTGAATCACTAGCGGGGGGGTCAGATACGCAGTATTTT.